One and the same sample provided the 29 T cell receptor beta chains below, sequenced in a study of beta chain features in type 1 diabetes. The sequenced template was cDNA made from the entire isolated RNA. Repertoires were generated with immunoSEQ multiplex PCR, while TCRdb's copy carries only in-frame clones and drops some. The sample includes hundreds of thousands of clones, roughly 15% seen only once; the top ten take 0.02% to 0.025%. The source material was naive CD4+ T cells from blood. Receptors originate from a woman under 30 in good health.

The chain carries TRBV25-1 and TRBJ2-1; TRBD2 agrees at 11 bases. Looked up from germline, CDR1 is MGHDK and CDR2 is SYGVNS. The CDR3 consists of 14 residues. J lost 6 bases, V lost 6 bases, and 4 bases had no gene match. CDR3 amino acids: CASSLAGGSNEQFF. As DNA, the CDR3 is TGTGCCAGCAGCCTAGCGGGAGGCTCCAATGAGCAGTTCTTC. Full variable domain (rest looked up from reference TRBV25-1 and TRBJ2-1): EADIYQTPRYLVIGTGKKITLECSQTMGHDKMYWYQQDPGMELHLIHYSYGVNSTEKGDLSSESTVSRIRTEHFPLTLESARPSHTSQYLCASSLAGGSNEQFFGPGTRLTVL.

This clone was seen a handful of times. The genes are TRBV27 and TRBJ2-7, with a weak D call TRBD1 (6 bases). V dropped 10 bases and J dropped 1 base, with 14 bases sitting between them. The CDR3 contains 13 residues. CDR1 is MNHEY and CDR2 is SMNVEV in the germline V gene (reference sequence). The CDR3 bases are TGTGCCACCCGGGACACAAATTCCTACGAGCAGTACTTC. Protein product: CATRDTNSYEQYF.

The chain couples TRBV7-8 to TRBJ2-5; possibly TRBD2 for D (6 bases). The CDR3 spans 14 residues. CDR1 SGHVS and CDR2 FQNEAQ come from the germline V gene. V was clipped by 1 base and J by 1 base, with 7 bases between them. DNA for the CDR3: TGTGCCAGCAGCTTAGTAGCGGCCCAAGAGACCCAGTACTTC. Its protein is CASSLVAAQETQYF.

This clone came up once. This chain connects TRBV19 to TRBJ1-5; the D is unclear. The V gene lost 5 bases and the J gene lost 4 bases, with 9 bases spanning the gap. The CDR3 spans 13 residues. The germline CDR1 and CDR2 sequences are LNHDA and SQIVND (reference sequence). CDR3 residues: CASSPQRNQPQHF. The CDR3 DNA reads TGTGCCAGTAGTCCACAGAGAAATCAGCCCCAGCATTTT.

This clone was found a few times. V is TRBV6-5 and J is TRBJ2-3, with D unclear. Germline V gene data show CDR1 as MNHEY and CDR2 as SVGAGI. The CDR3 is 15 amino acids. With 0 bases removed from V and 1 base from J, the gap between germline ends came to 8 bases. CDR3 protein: CASSYSRYRTDTQYF. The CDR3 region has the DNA TGTGCCAGCAGTTACTCGAGGTACCGCACAGATACGCAGTATTTT.

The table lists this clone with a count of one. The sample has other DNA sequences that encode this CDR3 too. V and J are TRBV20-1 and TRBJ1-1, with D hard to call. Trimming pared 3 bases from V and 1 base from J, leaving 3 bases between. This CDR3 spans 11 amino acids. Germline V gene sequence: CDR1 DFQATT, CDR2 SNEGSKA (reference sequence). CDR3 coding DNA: TGCAGTGCTAGCAGGAACACTGAAGCTTTCTTT. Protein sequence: CSASRNTEAFF.

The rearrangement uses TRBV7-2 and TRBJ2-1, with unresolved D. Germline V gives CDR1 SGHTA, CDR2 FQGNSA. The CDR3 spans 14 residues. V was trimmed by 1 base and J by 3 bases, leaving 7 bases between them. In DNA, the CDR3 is TGTGCCAGCAGCTTAGGATTCGGCTACAATGAGCAGTTCTTC. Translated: CASSLGFGYNEQFF.

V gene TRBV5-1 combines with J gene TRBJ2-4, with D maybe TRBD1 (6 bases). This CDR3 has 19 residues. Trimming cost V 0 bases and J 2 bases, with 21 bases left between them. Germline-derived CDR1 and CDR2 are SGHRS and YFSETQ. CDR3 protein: CASSLGGYRESLTKNIQYF. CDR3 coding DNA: TGCGCCAGCAGCTTGGGCGGATACAGGGAATCTTTGACCAAAAACATTCAGTACTTC.

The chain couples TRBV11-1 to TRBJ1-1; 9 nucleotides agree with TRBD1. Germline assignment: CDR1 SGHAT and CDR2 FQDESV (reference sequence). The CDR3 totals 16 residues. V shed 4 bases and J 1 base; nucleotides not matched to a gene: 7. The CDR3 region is CASSSPLGQGNTEAFF. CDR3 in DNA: TGTGCCAGCAGCTCGCCCCTGGGACAGGGGAACACTGAAGCTTTCTTT.

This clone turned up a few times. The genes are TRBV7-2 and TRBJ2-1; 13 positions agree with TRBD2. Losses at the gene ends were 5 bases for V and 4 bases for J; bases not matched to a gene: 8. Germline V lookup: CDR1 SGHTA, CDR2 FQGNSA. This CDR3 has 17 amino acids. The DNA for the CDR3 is TGTGCCAGCAGCCCTCAACTAGCGGGAGGGCCGTACAATGAGCAGTTCTTC. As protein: CASSPQLAGGPYNEQFF.

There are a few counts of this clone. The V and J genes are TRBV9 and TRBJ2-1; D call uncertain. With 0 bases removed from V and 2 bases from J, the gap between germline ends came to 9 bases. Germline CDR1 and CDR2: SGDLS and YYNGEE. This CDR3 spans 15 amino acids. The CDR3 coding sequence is TGTGCCAGCAGCGTAGCTGGTAACCCCTACAATGAGCAGTTCTTC. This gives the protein CASSVAGNPYNEQFF. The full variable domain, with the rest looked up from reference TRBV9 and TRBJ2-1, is DSGVTQTPKHLITATGQRVTLRCSPRSGDLSVYWYQQSLDQGLQFLIQYYNGEERAKGNILERFSAQQFPDLHSELNLSSLELGDSALYFCASSVAGNPYNEQFFGPGTRLTVL.

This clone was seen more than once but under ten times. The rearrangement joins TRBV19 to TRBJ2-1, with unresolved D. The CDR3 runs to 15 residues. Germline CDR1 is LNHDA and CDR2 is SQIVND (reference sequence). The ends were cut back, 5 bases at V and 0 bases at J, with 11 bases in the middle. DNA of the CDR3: TGTGCCAGTAGTCGAGTTGGTAGCTCCTACAATGAGCAGTTCTTC. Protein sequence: CASSRVGSSYNEQFF.

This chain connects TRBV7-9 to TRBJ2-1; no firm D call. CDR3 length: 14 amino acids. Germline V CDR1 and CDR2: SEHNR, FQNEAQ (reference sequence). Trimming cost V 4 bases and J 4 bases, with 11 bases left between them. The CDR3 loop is CASSSIVGYNEQFF. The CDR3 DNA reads TGTGCCAGCAGCTCCATAGTGGGGTACAATGAGCAGTTCTTC.

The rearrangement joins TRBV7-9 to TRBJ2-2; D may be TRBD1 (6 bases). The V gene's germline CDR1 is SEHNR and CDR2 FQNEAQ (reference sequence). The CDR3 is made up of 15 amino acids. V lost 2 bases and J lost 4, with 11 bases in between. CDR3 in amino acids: CASSLRQGSTGELFF. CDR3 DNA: TGTGCCAGCAGCTTACGTCAGGGGAGCACCGGGGAGCTGTTTTTT.

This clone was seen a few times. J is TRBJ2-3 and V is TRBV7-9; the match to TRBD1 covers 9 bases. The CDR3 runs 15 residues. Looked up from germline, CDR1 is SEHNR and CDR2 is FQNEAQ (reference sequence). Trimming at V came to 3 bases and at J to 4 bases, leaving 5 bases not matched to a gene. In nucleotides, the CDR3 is TGTGCCAGCAGCTTCGGACAGGGGACCGCAGATACGCAGTATTTT. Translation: CASSFGQGTADTQYF.

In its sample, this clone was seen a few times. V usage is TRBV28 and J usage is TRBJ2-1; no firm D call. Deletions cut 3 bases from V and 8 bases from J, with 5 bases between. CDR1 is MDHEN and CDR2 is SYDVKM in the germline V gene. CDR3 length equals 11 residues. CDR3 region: CASSLRYEQFF. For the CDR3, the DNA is TGTGCCAGCAGTTTGAGGTATGAGCAGTTCTTC. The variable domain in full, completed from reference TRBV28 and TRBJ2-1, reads DVKVTQSSRYLVKRTGEKVFLECVQDMDHENMFWYRQDPGLGLRLIYFSYDVKMKEKGDIPEGYSVSREKKERFSLILESASTNQTSMYLCASSLRYEQFFGPGTRLTVL.

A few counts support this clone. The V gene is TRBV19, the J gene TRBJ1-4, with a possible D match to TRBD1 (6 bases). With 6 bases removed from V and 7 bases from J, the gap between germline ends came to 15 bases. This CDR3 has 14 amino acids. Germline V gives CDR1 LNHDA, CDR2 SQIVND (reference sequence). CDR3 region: CASSPGTMGEKLFF. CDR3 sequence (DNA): TGTGCCAGTAGCCCCGGGACAATGGGTGAAAAACTGTTTTTT.

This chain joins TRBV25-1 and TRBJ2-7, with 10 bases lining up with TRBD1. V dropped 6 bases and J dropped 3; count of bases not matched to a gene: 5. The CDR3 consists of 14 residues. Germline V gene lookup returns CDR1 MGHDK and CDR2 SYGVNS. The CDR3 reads CASSAGTGDYEQYF. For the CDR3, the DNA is TGTGCCAGCAGCGCCGGGACAGGGGACTACGAGCAGTACTTC.

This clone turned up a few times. The CDR3 protein is CASSLGRERGNQPQHF. The DNA of the CDR3 is TGTGCCAGCAGCTTGGGGAGGGAAAGGGGCAATCAGCCCCAGCATTTT. The chain recombines TRBV7-8 with TRBJ1-5; D ambiguous. Germline assignment: CDR1 SGHVS and CDR2 FQNEAQ. CDR3 size: 16 residues. V lost 3 bases, J lost 2 bases, and 14 bases lay in between.

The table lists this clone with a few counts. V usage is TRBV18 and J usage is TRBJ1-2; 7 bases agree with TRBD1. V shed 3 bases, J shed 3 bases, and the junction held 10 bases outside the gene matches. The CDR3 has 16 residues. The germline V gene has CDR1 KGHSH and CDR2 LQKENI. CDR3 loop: CASSPQDRAADYGYTF. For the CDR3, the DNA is TGTGCCAGCTCACCCCAAGACAGGGCCGCGGACTATGGCTACACCTTC.

The DNA of the CDR3 is TGCGCCAGCAGCTTTTCGGTGGACCGGGGCTCCTACGAGCAGTACTTC. Its translation is CASSFSVDRGSYEQYF. V is TRBV5-1 and J is TRBJ2-7, with a possible D match to TRBD2 (5 bases). CDR1 and CDR2 (germline): SGHRS, YFSETQ. The CDR3 totals 16 residues. The ends were cut back, 2 bases at V and 0 bases at J, with 15 bases in the middle.

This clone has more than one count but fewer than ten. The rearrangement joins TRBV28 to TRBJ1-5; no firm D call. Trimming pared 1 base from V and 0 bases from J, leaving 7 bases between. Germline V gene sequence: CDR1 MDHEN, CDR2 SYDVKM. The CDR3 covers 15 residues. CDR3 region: CASSLYLGSNQPQHF. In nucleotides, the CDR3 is TGTGCCAGCAGTTTATACCTCGGTAGCAATCAGCCCCAGCATTTT.

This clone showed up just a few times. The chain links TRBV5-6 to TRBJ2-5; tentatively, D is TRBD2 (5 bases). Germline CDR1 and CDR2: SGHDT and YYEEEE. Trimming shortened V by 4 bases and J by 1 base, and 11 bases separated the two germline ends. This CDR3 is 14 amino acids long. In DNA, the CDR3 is TGTGCCAGCAGCCTACACGGGATCCAAGAGACCCAGTACTTC. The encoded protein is CASSLHGIQETQYF. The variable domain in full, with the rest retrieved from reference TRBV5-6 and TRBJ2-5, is DAGVTQSPTHLIKTRGQQVTLRCSPKSGHDTVSWYQQALGQGPQFIFQYYEEEERQRGNFPDRFSGHQFPNYSSELNVNALLLGDSALYLCASSLHGIQETQYFGPGTRLLVL.

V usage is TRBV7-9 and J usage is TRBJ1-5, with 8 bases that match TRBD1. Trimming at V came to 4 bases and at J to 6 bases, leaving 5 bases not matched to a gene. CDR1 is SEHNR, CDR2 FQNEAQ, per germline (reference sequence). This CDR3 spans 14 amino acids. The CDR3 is CASSSDRGGQPQHF. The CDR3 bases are TGTGCCAGCAGCTCCGACAGGGGAGGTCAGCCCCAGCATTTT. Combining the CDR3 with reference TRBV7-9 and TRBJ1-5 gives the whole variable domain DTGVSQNPRHKITKRGQNVTFRCDPISEHNRLYWYRQTLGQGPEFLTYFQNEAQLEKSRLLSDRFSAERPKGSFSTLEIQRTEQGDSAMYLCASSSDRGGQPQHFGDGTRLSIL.

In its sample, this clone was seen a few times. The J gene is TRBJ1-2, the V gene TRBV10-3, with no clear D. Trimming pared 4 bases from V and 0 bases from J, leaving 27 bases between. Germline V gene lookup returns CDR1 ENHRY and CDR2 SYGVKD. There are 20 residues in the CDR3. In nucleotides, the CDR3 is TGTGCCATCAGTGGTGTAGTAGAGGGCAACTTAAGACCTTCTAACTATGGCTACACCTTC. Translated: CAISGVVEGNLRPSNYGYTF.

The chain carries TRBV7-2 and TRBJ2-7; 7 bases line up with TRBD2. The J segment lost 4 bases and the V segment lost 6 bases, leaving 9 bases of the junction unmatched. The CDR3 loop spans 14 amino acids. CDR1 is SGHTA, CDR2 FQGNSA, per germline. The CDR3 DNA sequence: TGTGCCAGCAGGGCAGCGGGAACCGGTTACGAGCAGTACTTC. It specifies CASRAAGTGYEQYF.

CDR3 loop: CASSGLDRSGANVLTF. Written as DNA, the CDR3 is TGTGCCAGCAGCGGATTGGACAGATCTGGGGCCAACGTCCTGACTTTC. This chain links TRBV9 with TRBJ2-6; possibly TRBD1 for D (6 bases). Per the germline V gene, CDR1 is SGDLS and CDR2 is YYNGEE. The CDR3 is made up of 16 amino acids. Between the trimmed V and J ends, which lost 3 bases and 1 base, there was a span of 11 bases.

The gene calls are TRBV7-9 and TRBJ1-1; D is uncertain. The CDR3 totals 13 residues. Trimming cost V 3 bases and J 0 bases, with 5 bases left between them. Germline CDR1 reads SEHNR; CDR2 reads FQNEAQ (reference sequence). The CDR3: CASSFYLNTEAFF. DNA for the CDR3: TGTGCCAGCAGCTTTTACTTGAACACTGAAGCTTTCTTT.

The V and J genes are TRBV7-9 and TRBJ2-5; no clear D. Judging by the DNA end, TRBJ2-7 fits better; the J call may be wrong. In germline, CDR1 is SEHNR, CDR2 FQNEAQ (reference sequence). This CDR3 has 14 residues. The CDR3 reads CASSLGLNSYEQYF. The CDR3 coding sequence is TGTGCCAGCAGCTTAGGGCTGAACTCCTACGAGCAGTACTTC.